These 7 T cell receptor beta chains originate from one sample sequenced in a study of blood T cells in healthy people across ages. Through a sample-barcoded 5' primer and a J-beta primer mix, a second PCR was run for roughly 7 to 11 cycles. One entry per CDR3 protein results from TCRdb running MiXCR on the 5' RACE reads. The sample lists 1.5 million to 2 million distinct CDR3 sequences, roughly 30% occurring once. The specimen sequenced was blood. The receptor set was obtained from a woman between 25 and 40 years old in good health.

Only a few counts were recorded for this clonotype. This could be a read error, since a much larger clone is one nucleotide away. V and J are TRBV6-6 and TRBJ2-7; weak D call: TRBD2 (5 bases). Trimming took 6 bases from V and 3 from J, leaving 9 bases between them. The germline CDR1 and CDR2 sequences are MNHNY and SVGAGI (reference sequence). This CDR3 region has 12 residues. The DNA for the CDR3 is TGTGCCAGCAGGGACTGGGGCTACGAGCAGTACTTC. Amino acids: CASRDWGYEQYF.

This clonotype was recorded many times. The gene calls are TRBV15 and TRBJ2-4; TRBD1 matches 9 bases. The length of the CDR3 is 16 residues. V lost 0 bases, J lost 11 bases, and 11 bases stayed unmatched. Germline values: CDR1 LNHNV, CDR2 YYDKDF (reference sequence). The CDR3 here is CATSRDLSGQGGVQYF. The CDR3 DNA sequence: TGTGCCACCAGCAGAGATCTGTCGGGACAGGGCGGTGTTCAGTACTTC.

This clonotype was recorded at least ten times. The rearrangement joins TRBV15 to TRBJ2-7; D is undetermined. CDR3 length: 12 residues. Germline CDR1 LNHNV, CDR2 YYDKDF (reference sequence). Trimming stripped 0 bases from V and 6 bases from J, with 6 bases between. The CDR3 bases are TGTGCCACCAGCAGAGAAGGCGGCGAGCAGTACTTC. Translating it yields CATSREGGEQYF.

The chain is built from TRBV7-3 and TRBJ1-1, with D unclear. Trimming stripped 5 bases from V and 3 bases from J, with 10 bases between. This CDR3 has 13 amino acids. Germline CDR1 SGHTA, CDR2 FQGTGA. CDR3 protein: CASSQAEHTEAFF. CDR3 coding DNA: TGTGCCAGCAGCCAGGCAGAGCACACTGAAGCTTTCTTT.

Details on this clonotype: The junction does not match germline at one end; this may be a read error. The V call is TRBV4-1, the J call TRBJ1-1; TRBD1 might be the D (6 bases). CDR3 length equals 14 residues. Germline lookup yields CDR1 MGHRA and CDR2 YSYEKL. CDR3 nucleotides: TGCGTCAGCAGCCAAGAAGGAAGGGGGACTGAAGCTTTCTTT. It translates to CVSSQEGRGTEAFF.

The gene calls are TRBV19 and TRBJ2-7, with a tentative D call TRBD2 (5 bases). V lost 3 bases, J lost 6 bases, and 9 bases lay in between. Germline V gene sequence: CDR1 LNHDA, CDR2 SQIVND (reference sequence). The CDR3 spans 12 residues. The CDR3 nucleotides are TGTGCCAGTAGTATCCCAGAGGGCGAGCAGTACTTC. Its translation: CASSIPEGEQYF.

A few counts support this clonotype. V usage is TRBV6-1 and J usage is TRBJ2-6; D tentatively reads TRBD1 or TRBD2 (5 bases each). Germline loops: CDR1 MNHNS, CDR2 SASEGT. The CDR3 runs to 18 residues. V was clipped by 5 bases and J by 1 base, with 18 bases between them. This CDR3 is CASSRDRPWGSGANVLTF. In DNA, the CDR3 is TGTGCCAGCAGTCGAGATCGTCCCTGGGGGTCTGGGGCCAACGTCCTGACTTTC.